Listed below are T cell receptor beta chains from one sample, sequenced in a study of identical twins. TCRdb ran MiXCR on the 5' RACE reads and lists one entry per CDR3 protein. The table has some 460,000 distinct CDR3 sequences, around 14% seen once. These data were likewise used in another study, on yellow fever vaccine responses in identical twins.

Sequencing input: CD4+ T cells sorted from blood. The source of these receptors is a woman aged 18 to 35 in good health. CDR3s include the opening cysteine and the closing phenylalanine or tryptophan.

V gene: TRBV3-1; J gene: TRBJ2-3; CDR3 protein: CASSPDISYTQYF
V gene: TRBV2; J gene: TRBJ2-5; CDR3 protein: CASRPLAGGLETQYF
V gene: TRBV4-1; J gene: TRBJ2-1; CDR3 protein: CASSQDFGAGGAYNEQFF
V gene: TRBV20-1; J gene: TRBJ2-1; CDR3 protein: CSARVGQVYNEQFF
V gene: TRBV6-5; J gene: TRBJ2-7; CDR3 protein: CASSYSGTDSYEQYF
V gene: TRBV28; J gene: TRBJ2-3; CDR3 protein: CASSETVINTQYF
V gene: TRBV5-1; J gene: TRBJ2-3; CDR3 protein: CASSTERGFRTDTQYF
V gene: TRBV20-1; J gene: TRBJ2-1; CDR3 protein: CSALGSLLNEQFF
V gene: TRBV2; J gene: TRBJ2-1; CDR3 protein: CASSGQTLAEYNEQFF
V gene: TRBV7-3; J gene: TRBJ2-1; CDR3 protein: CASSPRARAYGNNEQFF
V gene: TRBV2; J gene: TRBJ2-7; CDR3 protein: CASSDATGGYEQYF
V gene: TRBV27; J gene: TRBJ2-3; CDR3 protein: CASRWQKSTDTQYF
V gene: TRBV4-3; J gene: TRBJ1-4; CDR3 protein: CASSQDQRAAKEKLFF
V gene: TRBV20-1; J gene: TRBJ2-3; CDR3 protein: CSPRLTDSTDTQYF
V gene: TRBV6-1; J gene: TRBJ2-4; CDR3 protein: CASSPKLGIAKNIQYF
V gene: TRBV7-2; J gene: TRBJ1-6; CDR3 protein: CASSPKTGANSPLHF
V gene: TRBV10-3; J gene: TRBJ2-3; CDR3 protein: CAISKGQGGTDTQYF
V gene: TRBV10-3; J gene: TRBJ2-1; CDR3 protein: CAISGTSGSRQFF
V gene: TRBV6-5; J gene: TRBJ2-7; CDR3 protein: CASSYRPLAGVGYEQYF
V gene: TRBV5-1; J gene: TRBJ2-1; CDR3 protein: CASSAGQSSYNEQFF
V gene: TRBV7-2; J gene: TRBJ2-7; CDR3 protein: CASSSPTPYEQYF
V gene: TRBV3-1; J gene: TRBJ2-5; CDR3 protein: CASSIQFQETQYF
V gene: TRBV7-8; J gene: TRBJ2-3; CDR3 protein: CASSTSGQGLGTDTQYF
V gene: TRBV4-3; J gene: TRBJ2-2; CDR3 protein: CASSQAAIYTGELFF
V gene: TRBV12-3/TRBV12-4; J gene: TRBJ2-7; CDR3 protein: CASTHFEGGRFSYEQYF
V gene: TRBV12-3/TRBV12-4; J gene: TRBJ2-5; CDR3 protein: CASSPSTGIQETQYF
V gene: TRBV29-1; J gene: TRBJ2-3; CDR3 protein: CSLELRDTQYF
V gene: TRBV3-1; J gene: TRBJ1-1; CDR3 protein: CASSQETYEAFF
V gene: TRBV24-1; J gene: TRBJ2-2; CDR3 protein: CATNFMGGAGGELFF
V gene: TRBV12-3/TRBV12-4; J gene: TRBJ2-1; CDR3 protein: CASRTSGNNEQFF
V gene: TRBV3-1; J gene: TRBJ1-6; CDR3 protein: CASSQPSGGSPLHF
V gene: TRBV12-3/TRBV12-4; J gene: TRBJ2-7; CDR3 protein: CASSFSGDYEQYF
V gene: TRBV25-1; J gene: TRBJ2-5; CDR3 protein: CASSEPRPPETQYF
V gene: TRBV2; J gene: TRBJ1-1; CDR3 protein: CASRDDRGRDTEAFF
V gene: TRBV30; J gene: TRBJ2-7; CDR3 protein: CAWSALLENYEQYF
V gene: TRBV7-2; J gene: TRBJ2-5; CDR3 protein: CASSLTNLQETQYF
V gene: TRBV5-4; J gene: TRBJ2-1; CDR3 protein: CASSRRDGYNEQFF
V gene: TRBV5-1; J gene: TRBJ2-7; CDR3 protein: CASSLGVIYEQYF
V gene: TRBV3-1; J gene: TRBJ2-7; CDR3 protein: CASSRTPGQGPYEQYF
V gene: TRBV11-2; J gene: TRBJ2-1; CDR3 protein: CASSKDRGVGAYNEQFF
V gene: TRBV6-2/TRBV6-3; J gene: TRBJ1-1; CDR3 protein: CASSKDIRTTEAFF
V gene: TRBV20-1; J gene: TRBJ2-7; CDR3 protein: CSAFGGALLYEQYF
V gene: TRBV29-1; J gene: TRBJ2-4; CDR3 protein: CSLGTGDGIQYF
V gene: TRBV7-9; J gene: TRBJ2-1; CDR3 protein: CASNTYEGQNEQFF
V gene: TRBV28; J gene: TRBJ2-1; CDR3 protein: CASSLPYERELF
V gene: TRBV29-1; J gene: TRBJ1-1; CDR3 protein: CSVLGPLNTEAFF
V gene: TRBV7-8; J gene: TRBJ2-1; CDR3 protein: CASSQREGSENEQFF
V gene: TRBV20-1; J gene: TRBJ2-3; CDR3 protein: CSAHNWGGRDTQYF